The 32 T cell receptor beta chains presented below share a single source sample, sequenced in a study of blood T cell repertoires in COVID-19. The table came from immunoSEQ multiplex PCR; TCRdb's copy has only in-frame clones and leaves some out. The data show roughly 76,000 clones, more than 75% seen once. Material: peripheral blood. These receptor sequences come from a woman aged 18-35 years with acute or convalescent COVID-19.

V and J are TRBV7-8 and TRBJ2-1; tentatively, D is TRBD1 (6 bases). Germline V gene sequence: CDR1 SGHVS, CDR2 FQNEAQ. The CDR3 extends over 12 amino acids. The V end was cut by 5 bases, the J end by 9 bases, with 11 bases between. CDR3 DNA sequence: TGTGCCAGCAGCGCCTACAGGGCTGAGCAGTTCTTC. This sequence encodes CASSAYRAEQFF.

The chain carries TRBV5-6 and TRBJ1-2; 10 bases map to TRBD1. V shed 0 bases, J shed 6 bases, and the junction held 2 bases outside the gene matches. Looked up from germline, CDR1 is SGHDT and CDR2 is YYEEEE. The CDR3 totals 14 residues. Written as DNA, the CDR3 is TGTGCCAGCAGCTTGGGGACAGGGGGGAATGGCTACACCTTC. This translates into CASSLGTGGNGYTF.

The chain has TRBV4-1 and TRBJ1-5; D remains ambiguous. The CDR3 runs to 13 residues. Trimming removed 1 base at V and 4 bases at J, with 5 bases between. CDR1 and CDR2 from the germline V gene are MGHRA and YSYEKL. CDR3 DNA: TGCGCCAGCAGCCAAGCCCCTAATCAGCCCCAGCATTTT. This sequence encodes CASSQAPNQPQHF.

V gene TRBV6-2 or TRBV6-3 combines with J gene TRBJ2-7; the match to TRBD2 covers 7 bases. The CDR3 has 15 residues. Trimming took 6 bases from V and 0 from J; bases not matched to a gene: 8. CDR1 is MNHEY, CDR2 SVGEGT, per germline. CDR3 DNA sequence: TGTGCCAGCAGCCCTCGGGGCGGGAGCTCCTACGAGCAGTACTTC. It is translated as CASSPRGGSSYEQYF.

The genes are TRBV6-5 and TRBJ2-2; D is possibly TRBD1 (6 bases). The CDR3 length is 16 residues. CDR1 is MNHEY, CDR2 SVGAGI, per germline. Between the trimmed V and J ends, which lost 0 bases and 6 bases, there was a span of 14 bases. The CDR3 DNA reads TGTGCCAGCAGTTACTCAGCAGGGGAGAATCCCGGGGAGCTGTTTTTT. It is translated as CASSYSAGENPGELFF.

The rearrangement uses TRBV4-3 and TRBJ1-1, with 7 bases that match TRBD1. The V and J ends lost 1 base and 5 bases, in that order; junction bases with no gene match: 7. Per the germline V gene, CDR1 is LGHNA and CDR2 is YSLEER. The CDR3 runs to 15 residues. For the CDR3, the DNA is TGCGCCAGCAGCCAAGCGGACAGGAGATTGACTGAAGCTTTCTTT. Translated, it gives CASSQADRRLTEAFF.

The V and J genes are TRBV19 and TRBJ1-2; the match to TRBD1 covers 9 bases. J lost 2 bases, V lost 1 base, and 14 bases had no gene match. The CDR3 contains 19 residues. Germline CDR1 reads LNHDA; CDR2 reads SQIVND (reference sequence). CDR3 loop: CASSIAFVFRDRVNYGYTF. The CDR3 bases are TGTGCCAGTAGTATAGCTTTCGTGTTTCGGGACAGGGTGAACTATGGCTACACCTTC.

The gene calls are TRBV27 and TRBJ1-1; tentatively, D is TRBD1 (5 bases). The CDR3 loop spans 16 amino acids. With 2 bases removed from V and 1 base from J, the gap between germline ends came to 14 bases. Germline-derived CDR1 and CDR2 are MNHEY and SMNVEV (reference sequence). In nucleotides, the CDR3 is TGTGCCAGCAGTTTAATCCCGACAGCCCCGAACACTGAAGCTTTCTTT. Translating it yields CASSLIPTAPNTEAFF.

V and J are TRBV7-8 and TRBJ2-1; 9 bases are shared with TRBD2. This CDR3 comprises 18 residues. Germline V gene lookup returns CDR1 SGHVS and CDR2 FQNEAQ. V lost 1 base, J lost 0 bases, and 7 bases stayed unmatched. CDR3 sequence reads: CASSLVSGRTYSYNEQFF. CDR3 bases: TGTGCCAGCAGCTTAGTGAGCGGGAGGACCTACTCCTACAATGAGCAGTTCTTC.

The DNA for the CDR3 is TGTGCCAGCAGCTTCACGGGGGCAGATACGCAGTATTTT. It encodes CASSFTGADTQYF. V and J are TRBV5-4 and TRBJ2-3, with D maybe TRBD2 (6 bases). This CDR3 comprises 13 residues. V was pared by 2 bases and J by 4 bases, with 8 bases between. Germline CDR1 and CDR2: SGHNT and YYREEE (reference sequence).

This rearrangement joins TRBV18 to TRBJ2-1; the match to TRBD2 covers 13 bases. The trim removed 1 base at V and 5 bases at J, leaving 2 bases unmatched. This CDR3 has 16 amino acids. The germline V gene encodes CDR1 KGHSH and CDR2 LQKENI. The DNA for the CDR3 is TGTGCCAGCTCACCACGACTAGCGGGGGGCCACAATGAGCAGTTCTTC. Encoded protein: CASSPRLAGGHNEQFF.

The rearrangement uses TRBV7-8 and TRBJ1-5, with a weak D call TRBD1 (5 bases). The CDR3 runs 17 residues. V lost 1 base to trimming and J lost 4 bases, with 17 bases between them. Germline V lookup: CDR1 SGHVS, CDR2 FQNEAQ. CDR3 sequence reads: CASSLERPGLWNQPQHF. The CDR3 DNA sequence: TGTGCCAGCAGCTTAGAAAGGCCAGGGCTGTGGAATCAGCCCCAGCATTTT.

This chain connects TRBV6-5 to TRBJ1-1; D gene ambiguous. There are 15 residues in the CDR3. Germline CDR1 is MNHEY and CDR2 is SVGAGI. V lost 5 bases and J lost 1, with 14 bases in between. The CDR3 nucleotides are TGTGCCAGCAGTCCTTACACGGGGAGGAACACTGAAGCTTTCTTT. This codes for CASSPYTGRNTEAFF.

The chain joins TRBV24-1 to TRBJ1-3, with 7 bases aligning to TRBD1. The trim removed 5 bases at V and 3 bases at J, leaving 6 bases unmatched. CDR3 size: 15 residues. Germline CDR1 reads KGHDR; CDR2 reads SFDVKD. The CDR3 region has the DNA TGTGCCACCAGTGGCGTTAACAGGGGTGGAAACACCATATATTTT. It specifies CATSGVNRGGNTIYF.

The V gene is TRBV30, the J gene TRBJ2-2; D is unresolved. The CDR3 sequence is 12 residues long. Trimming shortened V by 5 bases and J by 3 bases, and 7 bases separated the two germline ends. The germline V gene encodes CDR1 GTSNPN and CDR2 SVGIG (reference sequence). CDR3 nucleotides: TGTGCCTGGGAAGGAGACACCGGGGAGCTGTTTTTT. Translation gives CAWEGDTGELFF.

The chain joins TRBV7-2 to TRBJ1-4; 8 nucleotides align to TRBD1. The CDR3 is 16 residues long. The germline gives CDR1 SGHTA, CDR2 FQGNSA. J lost 8 bases, V lost 1 base, and 9 bases had no gene match. The CDR3 is CASSLVGRGPGEKLFF. DNA for the CDR3: TGTGCCAGCAGCTTAGTCGGCAGGGGGCCTGGAGAAAAACTGTTTTTT.

This chain links TRBV5-1 with TRBJ2-1; 9 bases line up with TRBD2. The CDR3 contains 16 residues. CDR1 and CDR2 (germline): SGHRS, YFSETQ. Trimming removed 3 bases from V and 1 base from J; junction bases left unmatched: 5. CDR3 loop: CASSWGLAVSYNEQFF. In DNA form, the CDR3 reads TGCGCCAGCAGCTGGGGACTAGCCGTATCCTACAATGAGCAGTTCTTC.

The J gene is TRBJ2-1, the V gene TRBV30; D unresolved. Germline CDR1 GTSNPN, CDR2 SVGIG (reference sequence). V was trimmed by 1 base and J by 8 bases, leaving 12 bases between them. The CDR3 has 13 amino acids. CDR3 bases: TGTGCCTGGAGTGATCGCACTTTCGATGAGCAGTTCTTC. This gives the protein CAWSDRTFDEQFF. Combining the CDR3 with reference TRBV30 and TRBJ2-1 gives the whole variable domain SQTIHQWPATLVQPVGSPLSLECTVEGTSNPNLYWYRQAAGRGLQLLFYSVGIGQISSEVPQNLSASRPQDRQFILSSKKLLLSDSGFYLCAWSDRTFDEQFFGPGTRLTVL.

The rearrangement joins TRBV28 to TRBJ1-2; tentatively, D is TRBD1 (6 bases). This CDR3 contains 16 residues. Looked up from germline, CDR1 is MDHEN and CDR2 is SYDVKM. The ends were cut back, 6 bases at V and 9 bases at J, with 26 bases in the middle. The CDR3 DNA reads TGTGCCAGCAGCCCTATCGGGGGGGCGCTCGTGGAGAGCTACACCTTC. Translation: CASSPIGGALVESYTF.

The genes are TRBV5-5 and TRBJ2-7; D is perhaps TRBD2 (6 bases). Trimming shortened V by 4 bases and J by 0 bases, and 14 bases separated the two germline ends. In germline, CDR1 is SGHKS, CDR2 YYEKEE (reference sequence). This CDR3 is 15 amino acids long. The DNA of the CDR3 is TGTGCCAGCAGCGGGACTGGTAGGAGCTCCTACGAGCAGTACTTC. Residues: CASSGTGRSSYEQYF.

The rearrangement uses TRBV2 and TRBJ2-1; no definite D call. This CDR3 comprises 13 residues. Germline values: CDR1 SNHLY, CDR2 FYNNEI. V shed 2 bases and J shed 8 bases, with 10 bases lying between them. The CDR3 loop is CASSEIQLHEQFF. Here the CDR3 DNA reads TGTGCCAGCAGTGAAATACAGTTACATGAGCAGTTCTTC.

This chain links TRBV6-5 with TRBJ2-3; 7 nucleotides agree with TRBD2. Germline V gene sequence: CDR1 MNHEY, CDR2 SVGAGI. With 6 bases clipped from V and 1 base from J, the junction kept 4 bases outside the gene matches. CDR3 length equals 14 residues. The CDR3 loop is CASRLALRTDTQYF. In DNA, the CDR3 is TGTGCCAGCAGACTAGCGCTACGCACAGATACGCAGTATTTT.

The chain couples TRBV28 to TRBJ1-2; 7 bases agree with TRBD1. V lost 7 bases to trimming and J lost 8 bases; unmatched junction nucleotides: 7. Germline V gene sequence: CDR1 MDHEN, CDR2 SYDVKM. The CDR3 covers 12 residues. The CDR3 region is CASTRTGYGYTF. The CDR3 coding sequence is TGTGCCAGCACCCGGACAGGCTACGGCTACACCTTC.

This chain connects TRBV10-3 to TRBJ2-7; TRBD1 agrees at 8 bases. Losses at the gene ends were 6 bases for V and 2 bases for J; bases not matched to a gene: 3. Germline CDR1 reads ENHRY; CDR2 reads SYGVKD. The CDR3 is 13 amino acids. CDR3 amino acids: CAISSGQAYEQYF. In nucleotides, the CDR3 is TGTGCCATCAGCTCGGGACAGGCCTACGAGCAGTACTTC.

The rearrangement joins TRBV29-1 to TRBJ2-1; 10 bases agree with TRBD1. The CDR3 extends over 13 amino acids. Germline V lookup: CDR1 SQVTM, CDR2 ANQGSEA. V was clipped by 7 bases and J by 5 bases; unmatched bases: 5. The CDR3 loop reads CSGGQGIDNEQFF. In DNA form, the CDR3 reads TGCAGCGGGGGACAGGGGATTGACAATGAGCAGTTCTTC.

V is TRBV3-1 (or the pseudogene TRBV3-2) and J is TRBJ2-3, with 9 bases fitting TRBD2. CDR1 is LGHDT, CDR2 YNNKEL, per germline (reference sequence). There are 15 residues in the CDR3. Losses at the gene ends were 1 base for V and 6 bases for J; bases not matched to a gene: 5. The CDR3 bases are TGTGCCAGCAGCCAAGTGCGGGGGGGCTTGGATACGCAGTATTTT. Protein sequence: CASSQVRGGLDTQYF.

The chain joins TRBV30 to TRBJ1-6; D is unresolved. The length of the CDR3 is 16 residues. Deletions cut 1 base from V and 0 bases from J, with 10 bases between. Germline V gene data show CDR1 as GTSNPN and CDR2 as SVGIG (reference sequence). The CDR3 DNA reads TGTGCCTGGAGTGACAAATGGAGCTCCTATAATTCACCCCTCCACTTT. Translating it yields CAWSDKWSSYNSPLHF.

The gene calls are TRBV27 and TRBJ2-1; weak D call: TRBD2 (5 bases). Trimming left V 3 bases short and J 4 bases short, with 16 bases between. Germline CDR1 and CDR2: MNHEY and SMNVEV (reference sequence). This CDR3 is 16 amino acids long. This CDR3 is CASSFRVIGEYNEQFF. As DNA, the CDR3 is TGTGCCAGCAGTTTTAGGGTGATTGGGGAGTACAATGAGCAGTTCTTC.

The V call is TRBV4-3, the J call TRBJ1-4; D unclear. The CDR3 totals 13 residues. Deletions cut 0 bases from V and 4 bases from J, with 3 bases between. The germline V gene encodes CDR1 LGHNA and CDR2 YSLEER. For the CDR3, the DNA is TGCGCCAGCAGCCAAGATCTTAATGAAAAACTGTTTTTT. Translating gives CASSQDLNEKLFF.

The chain carries TRBV7-8 and TRBJ1-1; weak D call: TRBD1 (5 bases). Between the trimmed V and J ends, which lost 5 bases and 5 bases, there was a span of 12 bases. The CDR3 is made up of 13 amino acids. Germline values: CDR1 SGHVS, CDR2 FQNEAQ. Here the CDR3 DNA reads TGTGCCAGCAGCCGAATCGGGGGTACTGAAGCTTTCTTT. Its protein is CASSRIGGTEAFF. Full variable domain (missing parts from reference TRBV7-8 and TRBJ1-1): GAGVSQSPRYKVAKRGQDVALRCDPISGHVSLFWYQQALGQGPEFLTYFQNEAQLDKSGLPSDRFFAERPEGSVSTLKIQRTQQEDSAVYLCASSRIGGTEAFFGQGTRLTVV.

This rearrangement joins TRBV29-1 to TRBJ1-2, with D maybe TRBD1 (6 bases). V dropped 0 bases and J dropped 4 bases, with 12 bases sitting between them. Germline V gives CDR1 SQVTM, CDR2 ANQGSEA. This CDR3 has 14 amino acids. The CDR3 loop is CSVEDSRGGYGYTF. In DNA, the CDR3 is TGCAGCGTTGAAGATAGCAGGGGCGGCTATGGCTACACCTTC.

The rearrangement uses TRBV9 and TRBJ1-3; D gene uncertain. The V end was cut by 9 bases, the J end by 3 bases, with 19 bases between. Germline V lookup: CDR1 SGDLS, CDR2 YYNGEE. The CDR3 loop spans 15 amino acids. CDR3 nucleotide sequence: TGTGCCAACCCACTTCGATGGGCTGGTGGAAACACCATATATTTT. Its translation: CANPLRWAGGNTIYF.